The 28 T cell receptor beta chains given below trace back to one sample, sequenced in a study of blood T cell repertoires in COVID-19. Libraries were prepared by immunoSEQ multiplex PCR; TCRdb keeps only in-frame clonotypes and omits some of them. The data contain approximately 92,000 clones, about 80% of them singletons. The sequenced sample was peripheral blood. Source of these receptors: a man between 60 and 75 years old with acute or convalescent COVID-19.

CDR3 nucleotide sequence: TGTGCCAGCAGCTTAGGACTGGCCCATGTGAACACTGAAGCTTTCTTT. This sequence encodes CASSLGLAHVNTEAFF. The V call is TRBV7-9, the J call TRBJ1-1; D gene unclear. CDR1 and CDR2 (germline): SEHNR, FQNEAQ (reference sequence). Between the trimmed V and J ends, which lost 1 base and 0 bases, there was a span of 12 bases. CDR3 length: 16 amino acids.

The CDR3 sequence is CASSFTGTRGDEQYV. In DNA, the CDR3 is TGTGCCAGCAGCTTTACCGGGACTAGAGGGGACGAGCAGTACGTC. V is TRBV7-8 and J is TRBJ2-7, with 8 bases lining up with TRBD2. After removal of 3 bases from V and 5 bases from J, the junction contained 9 bases not matched to a gene. Germline-derived CDR1 and CDR2 are SGHVS and FQNEAQ. There are 15 residues in the CDR3.

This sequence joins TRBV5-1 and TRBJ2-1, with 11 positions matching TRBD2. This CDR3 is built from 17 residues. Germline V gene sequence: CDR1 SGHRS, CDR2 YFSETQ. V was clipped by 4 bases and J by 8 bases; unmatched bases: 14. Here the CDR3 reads CASSVGPPSGGSYEQFF. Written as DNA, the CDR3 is TGCGCCAGCAGCGTAGGCCCCCCTAGCGGGGGGTCTTATGAGCAGTTCTTC.

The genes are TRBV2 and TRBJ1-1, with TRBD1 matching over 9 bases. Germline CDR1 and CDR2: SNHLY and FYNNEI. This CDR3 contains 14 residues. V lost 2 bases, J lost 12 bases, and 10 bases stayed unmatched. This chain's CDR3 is CASSERGQGVSTFF. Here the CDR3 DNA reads TGTGCCAGCAGTGAAAGGGGACAGGGCGTCTCGACTTTCTTT.

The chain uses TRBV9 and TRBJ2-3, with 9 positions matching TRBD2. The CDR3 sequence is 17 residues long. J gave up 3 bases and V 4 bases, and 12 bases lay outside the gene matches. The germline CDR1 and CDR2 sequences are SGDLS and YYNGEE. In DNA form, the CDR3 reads TGTGCCAGCAGCCCCCAGGGGCGGGAGGGCGGGACAGATACGCAGTATTTT. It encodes CASSPQGREGGTDTQYF.

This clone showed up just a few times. CDR3 DNA sequence: TGTGCCAGCAGTTTCGTCCCCTTTGAGTCACAAGAGACCCAGTACTTC. Amino acids: CASSFVPFESQETQYF. The rearrangement joins TRBV27 to TRBJ2-5, with D unclear. CDR3 length: 16 residues. CDR1 is MNHEY and CDR2 is SMNVEV in the germline V gene (reference sequence). Between the trimmed V and J ends, which lost 3 bases and 2 bases, there was a span of 16 bases.

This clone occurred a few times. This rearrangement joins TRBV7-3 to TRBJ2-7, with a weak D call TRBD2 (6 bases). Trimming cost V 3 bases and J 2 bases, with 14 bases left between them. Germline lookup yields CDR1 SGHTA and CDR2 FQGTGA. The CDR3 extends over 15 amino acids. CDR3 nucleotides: TGTGCCAGCAGCTTTTCCGGGACGGGAGCCTACGAGCAGTACTTC. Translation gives CASSFSGTGAYEQYF.

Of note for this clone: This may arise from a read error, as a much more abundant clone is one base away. CDR3 coding DNA: TGTGCCCGCAGCGTAGACGGGGGGGGTGGCTCCTATAATTCACCCCTCCACTTT. It specifies CARSVDGGGGSYNSPLHF. This chain connects TRBV9 to TRBJ1-6; a weak D match, TRBD1 (5 bases). In germline, CDR1 is SGDLS, CDR2 YYNGEE. CDR3 length: 18 residues.

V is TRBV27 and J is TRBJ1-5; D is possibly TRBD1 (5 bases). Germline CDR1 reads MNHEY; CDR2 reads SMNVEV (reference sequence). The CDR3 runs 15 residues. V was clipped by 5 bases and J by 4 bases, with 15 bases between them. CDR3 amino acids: CASSLQGGENQPQHF. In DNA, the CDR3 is TGTGCCAGCAGTCTTCAGGGAGGGGAGAATCAGCCCCAGCATTTT.

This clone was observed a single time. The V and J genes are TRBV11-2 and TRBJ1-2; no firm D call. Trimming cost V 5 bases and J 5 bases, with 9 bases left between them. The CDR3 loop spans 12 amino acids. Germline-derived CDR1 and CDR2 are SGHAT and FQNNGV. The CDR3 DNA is TGTGCCAGCAGCCGCTCGCAGTATGGCTACACCTTC. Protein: CASSRSQYGYTF.

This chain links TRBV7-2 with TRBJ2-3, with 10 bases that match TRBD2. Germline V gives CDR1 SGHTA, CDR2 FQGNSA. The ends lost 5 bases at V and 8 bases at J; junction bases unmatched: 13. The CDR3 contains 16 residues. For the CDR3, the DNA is TGTGCCAGCAGCCCCCCAGCGGGAGGGATTAAGGGTACGCAGTATTTT. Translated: CASSPPAGGIKGTQYF.

The CDR3 sequence is CASITTGTGVQPQHF. The CDR3 region has the DNA TGTGCCAGCATTACAACCGGGACAGGGGTCCAGCCCCAGCATTTT. The chain employs TRBV6-5 and TRBJ1-5; TRBD1 matches 10 bases. V trimming: 7 bases; J trimming: 7 bases; junction bases outside the gene matches: 10. This CDR3 comprises 15 residues. Germline lookup yields CDR1 MNHEY and CDR2 SVGAGI.

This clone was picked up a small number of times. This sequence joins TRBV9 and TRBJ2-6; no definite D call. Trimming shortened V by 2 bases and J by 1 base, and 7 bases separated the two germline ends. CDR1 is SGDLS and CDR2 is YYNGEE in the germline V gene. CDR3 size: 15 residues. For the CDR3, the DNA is TGTGCCAGCAGCGTCATCGGTTCTGGGGCCAACGTCCTGACTTTC. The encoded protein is CASSVIGSGANVLTF.

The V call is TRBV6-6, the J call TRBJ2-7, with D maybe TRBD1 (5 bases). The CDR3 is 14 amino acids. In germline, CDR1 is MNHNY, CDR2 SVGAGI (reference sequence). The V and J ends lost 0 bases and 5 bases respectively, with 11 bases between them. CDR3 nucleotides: TGTGCCAGCAGTTACTCGTCAAGGGGTGACGAGCAGTACGTC. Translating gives CASSYSSRGDEQYV.

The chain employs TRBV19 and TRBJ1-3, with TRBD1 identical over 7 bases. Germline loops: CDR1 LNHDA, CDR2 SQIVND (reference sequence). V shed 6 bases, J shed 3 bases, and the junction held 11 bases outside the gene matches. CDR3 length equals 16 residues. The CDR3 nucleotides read TGTGCCAGTAGGCCACCCACAGGGGATAGTGGAAACACCATATATTTT. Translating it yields CASRPPTGDSGNTIYF.

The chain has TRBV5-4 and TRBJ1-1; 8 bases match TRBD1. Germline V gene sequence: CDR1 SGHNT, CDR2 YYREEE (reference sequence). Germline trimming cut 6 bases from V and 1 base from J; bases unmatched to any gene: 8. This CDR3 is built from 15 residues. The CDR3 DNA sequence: TGTGCCAGCACTGGAGGACAGGGCAGGAACACTGAAGCTTTCTTT. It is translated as CASTGGQGRNTEAFF.

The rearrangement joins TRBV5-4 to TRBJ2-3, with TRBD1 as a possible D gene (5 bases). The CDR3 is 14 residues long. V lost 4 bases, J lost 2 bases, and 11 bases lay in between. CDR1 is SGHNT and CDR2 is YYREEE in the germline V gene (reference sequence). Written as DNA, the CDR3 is TGTGCCAGCAGCCCGAGACAGACCACAGATACGCAGTATTTT. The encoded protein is CASSPRQTTDTQYF.

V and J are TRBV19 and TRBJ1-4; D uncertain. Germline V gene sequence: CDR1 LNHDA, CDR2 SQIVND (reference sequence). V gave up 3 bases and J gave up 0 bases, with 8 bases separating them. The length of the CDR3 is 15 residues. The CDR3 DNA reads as TGTGCCAGTAGTATCGTGGGAGCAACTAATGAAAAACTGTTTTTT. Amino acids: CASSIVGATNEKLFF.

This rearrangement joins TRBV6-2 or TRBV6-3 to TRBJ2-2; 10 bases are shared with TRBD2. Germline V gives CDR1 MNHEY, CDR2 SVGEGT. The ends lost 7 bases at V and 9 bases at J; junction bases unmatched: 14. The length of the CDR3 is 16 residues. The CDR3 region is CASNPWELAGSRELFF. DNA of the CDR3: TGTGCCAGCAACCCTTGGGAACTAGCGGGATCCCGGGAGCTGTTTTTT.

The CDR3, as DNA: TGCGCCAGCAGTAGGACTACGAAGGACGGGGAGCTGTTTTTT. As protein: CASSRTTKDGELFF. This chain joins TRBV10-1 and TRBJ2-2; maybe TRBD2 (6 bases). V dropped 5 bases and J dropped 7 bases, with 14 bases sitting between them. Germline CDR1 reads WNHNN; CDR2 reads SYGVQD (reference sequence). There are 14 residues in the CDR3.

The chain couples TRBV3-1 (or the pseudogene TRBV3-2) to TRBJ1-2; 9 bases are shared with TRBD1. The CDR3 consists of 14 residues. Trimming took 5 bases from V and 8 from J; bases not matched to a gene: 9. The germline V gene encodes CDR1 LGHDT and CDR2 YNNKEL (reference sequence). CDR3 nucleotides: TGTGCCAGCAGCTTCGGGACAGGGAGTCGGGGCTACACCTTC. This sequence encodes CASSFGTGSRGYTF.

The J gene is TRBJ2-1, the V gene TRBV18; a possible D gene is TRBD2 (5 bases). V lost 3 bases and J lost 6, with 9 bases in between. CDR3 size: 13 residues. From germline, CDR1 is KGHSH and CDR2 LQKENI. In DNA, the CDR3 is TGTGCCAGCTCACCCCGACTAATCAATGAGCAGTTCTTC. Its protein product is CASSPRLINEQFF.

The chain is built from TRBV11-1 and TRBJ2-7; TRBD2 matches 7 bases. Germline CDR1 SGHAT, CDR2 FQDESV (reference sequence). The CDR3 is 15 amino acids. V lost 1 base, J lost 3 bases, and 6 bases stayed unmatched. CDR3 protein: CASSLDWGGFYEQYF. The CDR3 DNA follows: TGTGCCAGCAGCTTAGATTGGGGGGGATTCTACGAGCAGTACTTC.

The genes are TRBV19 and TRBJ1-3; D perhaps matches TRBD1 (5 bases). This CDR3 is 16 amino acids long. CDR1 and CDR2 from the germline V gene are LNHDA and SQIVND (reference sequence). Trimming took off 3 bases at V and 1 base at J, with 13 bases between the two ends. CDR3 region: CASSIPLGVSGNTIYF. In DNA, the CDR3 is TGTGCCAGTAGTATTCCTCTAGGGGTTTCTGGAAACACCATATATTTT.

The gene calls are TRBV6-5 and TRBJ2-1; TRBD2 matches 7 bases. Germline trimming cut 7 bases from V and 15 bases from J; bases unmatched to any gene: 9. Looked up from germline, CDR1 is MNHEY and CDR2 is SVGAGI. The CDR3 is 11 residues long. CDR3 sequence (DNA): TGTGCCAGCACGTCAGGGACTAACGCGTTCTTC. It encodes CASTSGTNAFF.

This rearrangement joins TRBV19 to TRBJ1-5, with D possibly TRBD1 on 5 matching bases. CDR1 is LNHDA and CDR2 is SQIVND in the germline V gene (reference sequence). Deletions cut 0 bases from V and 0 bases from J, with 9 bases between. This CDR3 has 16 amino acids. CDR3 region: CASSIDRDFSNQPQHF. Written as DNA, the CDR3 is TGTGCCAGTAGTATAGATCGGGACTTTAGCAATCAGCCCCAGCATTTT.

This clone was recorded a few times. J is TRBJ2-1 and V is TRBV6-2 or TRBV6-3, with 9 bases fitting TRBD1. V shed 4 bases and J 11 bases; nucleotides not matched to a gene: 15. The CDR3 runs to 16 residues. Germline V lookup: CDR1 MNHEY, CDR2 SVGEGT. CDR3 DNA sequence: TGTGCCAGCAGTTCACCCGGGACAGGGCTTCCCTTGAAGCAGTTCTTC. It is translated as CASSSPGTGLPLKQFF.

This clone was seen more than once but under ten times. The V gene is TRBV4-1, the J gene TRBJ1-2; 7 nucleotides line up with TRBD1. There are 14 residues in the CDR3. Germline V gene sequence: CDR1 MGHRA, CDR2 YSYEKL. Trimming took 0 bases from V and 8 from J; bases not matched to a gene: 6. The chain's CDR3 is CASSQDVTGEGYTF. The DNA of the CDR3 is TGCGCCAGCAGCCAAGATGTCACAGGGGAGGGCTACACCTTC.